This T cell receptor beta chain is from a study of molecular identifiers for immune sequencing clone quantification. Listed TCR primers, together with previously described methods, were used for the bulk TCR libraries. TCRdb re-derived calls from the PCR reads in MiXCR, one entry per CDR3 protein. The sample lists 79,000 or so distinct CDR3 sequences, around a quarter occurring once. Germline loops: CDR1 LNHNV, CDR2 YYDKDF (reference sequence). V lost 7 bases and J 7 bases, leaving 16 bases between the germline ends. The CDR3 is 14 amino acids. This chain links TRBV15 with TRBJ1-4; perhaps TRBD1 as D (5 bases). Sequenced: naive CD8+ T cells from blood, with Jurkat cell RNA spiked in. Subset specified: FACS-sorted CD8+CD4-CCR7+CD45RA+ naive T cells. This TCR derives from a human donor in good health. Some libraries in this study had Jurkat cell RNA spiked in. The chain's CDR3 is CATNSGFSGEKLFF. The CDR3 coding sequence is TGTGCCACCAACTCAGGGTTCTCTGGTGAAAAACTGTTTTTT.